The sequence of this TCR beta chain was determined in a study of human T cells and chemical hapten exposure. TCRdb passed the RACE reads through MiXCR, listing each CDR3 protein once. This sample has about 120,000 distinct CDR3 sequences, with 9% to 14% found just once. Trimming cost V 5 bases and J 2 bases, with 12 bases left between them. The CDR3 has 14 residues. CDR1 and CDR2 from the germline V gene are SGHTA and FQGNSA. The sample's time point: patch test 1, 2 weeks after DPC sensitization. Documented treatment: therapeutic diphenylcyclopropenone sensitization with weekly scalp DPC. The sequencing used whole blood, collected in connection with sensitization to the hapten diphenylcyclopropenone (DPC). The receptor was isolated from a woman aged 50 to 60 with alopecia areata. Some clones in this sample may be carry-over from other donors' samples. The chain couples TRBV7-2 to TRBJ1-2; TRBD1 is a possible D gene (6 bases). The CDR3 DNA sequence: TGTGCCAGCAGCCATTACAGGGAAAACTATGGCTACACCTTC. It codes for CASSHYRENYGYTF.